A selection of T cell receptor beta chains follows, all from one sample in a study of identical twins. TCRdb passed the 5' RACE reads through MiXCR, listing each CDR3 protein once. This sample has 210,000 or so distinct CDR3 sequences, with about 15% found just once. These same data were also listed under a study on T cells expressing NK-cell markers.

Sequencing was done on a sample of CD8+ T cells sorted from blood. The receptors here all came from a woman between 18 and 29 years old in good health. The conserved cysteine and the conserved F or W are not part of the CDR3 here.

>TRBJ2-1|TRBV12-5
ASGLVKGSYNEQF
>TRBJ2-7|TRBV10-3
AITPTGLFEQY
>TRBJ2-1|TRBV6-2/TRBV6-3
ASALSSYNEQF
>TRBJ2-1|TRBV9
ASSAVRNEQF
>TRBJ1-4|TRBV7-2
ASSLVGPEKLF
>TRBJ2-2|TRBV6-1
ASPGSASGRPGTGELF
>TRBJ2-3|TRBV9
ASSASTSTDTQY
>TRBJ2-7|TRBV5-5
ASAEGEQY
>TRBJ2-3|TRBV6-1
ASSEGVTDTQY
>TRBJ2-1|TRBV29-1
SAELAGGPYNEQF
>TRBJ2-7|TRBV30
AWNRGQDNSYEQY
>TRBJ2-7|TRBV11-2
ASSPKGGQGVYEQY
>TRBJ2-1|TRBV9
ASSEGGGRDEQF
>TRBJ2-1|TRBV27
ASSRPLAGENEQF
>TRBJ2-5|TRBV7-9
ASKSVLQETQY
>TRBJ2-3|TRBV12-5
ASGLLADLPGADTQY
>TRBJ2-1|TRBV7-9
ASSFRLAGGGNEQF
>TRBJ2-5|TRBV7-8
ASSLEDRKQETQY
>TRBJ2-5|TRBV7-6
ASSSTSAETQY
>TRBJ2-7|TRBV29-1
SVGDPLREQY
>TRBJ2-3|TRBV20-1
SARDKWGPRGDTQY
>TRBJ2-5|TRBV7-7
ASSLNPGVAETQY
>TRBJ2-4|TRBV6-2/TRBV6-3
ASSYSAGGGKNIQY
>TRBJ2-5|TRBV7-7
ASSRISMETQY
>TRBJ1-2|TRBV6-1
ASSPRQVLRGYT
>TRBJ2-3|TRBV3-1
ASSQEASGYTDTQY
>TRBJ2-1|TRBV6-1
ASSPSLAGIDEQF
>TRBJ2-7|TRBV2
ASSSFSGYEQY
>TRBJ1-1|TRBV5-6
ASSRGIEAF
>TRBJ2-3|TRBV27
ASLGQGSDTQY
>TRBJ2-7|TRBV27
ASKTGSSYEQY